The 32 T cell receptor beta chains below all came from one sample that was sequenced in a study of T cell clonality in common variable immunodeficiency. The study, taken as a whole, reports: Reportedly, TCR beta sequences from common variable immunodeficiency showed fewer deletions and N-nucleotide insertions.

The data were produced by immunoSEQ multiplex PCR, yet TCRdb's version contains in-frame clones alone and is incomplete. The specimen has about 34,000 clones, none found just once. Their antigens remain unidentified. Sequencing was carried out using peripheral blood mononuclear cells. The receptors here all came from a human donor with common variable immunodeficiency.

This clone was counted a few times. Mismatch with germline at one junction end may stem from a read error. The read is 3 residues too short to cover the CDR3 end, so that end is filled in from the germline J gene. The gene calls are TRBV7-9 and TRBJ2-7; D is undetermined. The germline V gene encodes CDR1 SEHNR and CDR2 FQNEAQ (reference sequence). The CDR3 spans 12 residues. The CDR3 here is CSSSLDTYEQYF. The part of the CDR3 DNA that was read is TGTTCCAGCAGCTTAGATACCTACGAG.

By frequency in the sample, this clone is medium-sized. The DNA ends 3 residues before the CDR3 does, and the rest of the CDR3 is filled in from the germline J gene. This rearrangement joins TRBV29-1 to TRBJ2-3; 10 positions match TRBD2. The CDR3 is 20 amino acids. CDR1 and CDR2 from the germline V gene are SQVTM and ANQGSEA. The V segment lost 2 bases and the J segment 0 bases; nucleotides outside the gene matches: 17. CDR3 protein: CSVETLDREPGLASTDTQYF. The sequenced CDR3 bases are TGCAGCGTTGAAACCTTGGACAGGGAACCGGGACTAGCGAGCACAGATACG.

This clone was seen at least ten times. The read is 3 residues too short to cover the CDR3 end, so that end is filled in from the germline J gene. This chain links TRBV2 with TRBJ2-3; D possibly corresponds to TRBD2 (5 bases). Germline loops: CDR1 SNHLY, CDR2 FYNNEI. The CDR3 is made up of 15 amino acids. Between the trimmed V and J ends, which lost 8 bases and 8 bases, there was a span of 23 bases. The sequenced CDR3 bases are TGTGCCAGCCTACTAGAGGCGGCACCCCCCGTTACG. It codes for CASLLEAAPPVT. The full CDR3 reads CASLLEAAPPVTQYF.

A remark on this clone: The read ends 3 residues before the CDR3 terminus; that terminus is restored from the germline J gene. The genes are TRBV19 and TRBJ2-7; the match to TRBD2 covers 13 bases. CDR1 and CDR2 from the germline V gene are LNHDA and SQIVND (reference sequence). The CDR3 is 17 residues long. With V trimmed by 10 bases and J by 3 bases, 15 bases remained unmatched. The CDR3: CATSELAGGFRLYEQYF. The covered CDR3 bases are TGTGCCACCTCGGAACTAGCGGGAGGGTTCCGTCTCTACGAG.

With regard to this clone: With the read ending 3 residues before the CDR3 end, the germline J gene is used to fill in that end. The V call is TRBV7-6, the J call TRBJ1-2; tentatively, D is TRBD1 (5 bases). CDR1 is SGHVS and CDR2 is FNYEAQ in the germline V gene. The CDR3 runs 16 residues. V was pared by 0 bases and J by 4 bases, with 15 bases between. CDR3 amino acids: CASSLAGDSLVYGYTF. The part of the CDR3 DNA that was read is TGTGCCAGCAGCTTAGCTGGAGACAGTCTTGTCTATGGC.

A note on this clone: From the germline J gene comes the end of the CDR3, since the read stops 3 residues before it. The rearrangement joins TRBV5-1 to TRBJ2-7; TRBD1 agrees at 7 bases. V was clipped by 0 bases and J by 3 bases; unmatched bases: 6. The CDR3 contains 15 residues. CDR1 and CDR2 from the germline V gene are SGHRS and YFSETQ. The sequenced part of the CDR3 DNA is TGCGCCAGCAGCTTGGTCCCGGGACAGCTCTACGAG. Translated, it gives CASSLVPGQLYE. The entire CDR3 reads CASSLVPGQLYEQYF.

With respect to this clone: The read falls 3 residues short of the CDR3 end, and the missing part is taken from the germline J gene. This chain connects TRBV30 to TRBJ1-2; D uncertain. V shed 3 bases and J shed 0 bases, with 8 bases lying between them. Per the germline V gene, CDR1 is GTSNPN and CDR2 is SVGIG (reference sequence). The CDR3 has 13 amino acids. The CDR3 sequence: CAWSRPSNYGYTF. CDR3 bases read: TGTGCCTGGAGCCGTCCTTCTAACTATGGC.

This clone was seen a handful of times. The CDR3 goes on 3 residues after the read ends, and that part is filled in from the germline J gene. The chain carries TRBV19 and TRBJ2-2; a weak D match, TRBD2 (6 bases). V lost 6 bases and J 6 bases, leaving 17 bases between the germline ends. The CDR3 length is 15 residues. Germline CDR1 is LNHDA and CDR2 is SQIVND (reference sequence). CDR3 amino acids: CASSLGTLKAGELFF. The sequenced part of the CDR3 DNA is TGTGCCAGTAGCCTCGGGACTCTCAAGGCCGGGGAG.

Notes on this clone: The DNA ends 3 residues before the CDR3 does, and the rest of the CDR3 is filled in from the germline J gene. The rearrangement links TRBV30 to TRBJ2-7; 14 nucleotides line up with TRBD2. The CDR3 runs 16 residues. V was pared by 0 bases and J by 6 bases, with 7 bases of the junction left unmatched. Germline CDR1 reads GTSNPN; CDR2 reads SVGIG (reference sequence). This CDR3 is CAWSVRGTSGRGEQYF. The sequenced part of the CDR3 DNA is TGTGCCTGGAGTGTACGTGGGACTAGCGGGAGAGGCGAG.

In the case of this clone: With the read ending 3 residues before the CDR3 end, the germline J gene is used to fill in that end. The chain employs TRBV20-1 and TRBJ2-7, with D tentatively TRBD1 (6 bases). CDR3 length equals 11 residues. V was cut by 6 bases and J by 4 bases, with 10 bases left in between. Germline assignment: CDR1 DFQATT and CDR2 SNEGSKA (reference sequence). Incomplete CDR3 DNA: TGCAGTGCGGGAGACAGGTACGAG. It encodes CSAGDRYE. From start to end, the CDR3 is CSAGDRYEQYF.

As regards this clone: The read terminates 3 residues ahead of where the CDR3 ends, so the germline J gene completes it. The V and J genes are TRBV18 and TRBJ2-3, with 8 positions matching TRBD2. This CDR3 is 18 amino acids long. CDR1 is KGHSH and CDR2 is LQKENI in the germline V gene. The ends lost 8 bases at V and 6 bases at J; junction bases unmatched: 22. This chain's CDR3 is CASPTNPVGTSGIDTQYF. Partial CDR3 DNA: TGTGCCAGCCCTACAAACCCCGTCGGAACTAGCGGTATCGATACG.

This clone has only a few counts. The read terminates 3 residues before the CDR3 end, so the remaining end is supplied by the germline J gene. The chain joins TRBV5-6 to TRBJ2-7; 14 bases are shared with TRBD2. Trimming at V came to 4 bases and at J to 4 bases, leaving 4 bases not matched to a gene. The V gene's germline CDR1 is SGHDT and CDR2 YYEEEE. This CDR3 spans 15 amino acids. The CDR3 reads CASSPGLAGVYEQYF. CDR3 DNA (partial): TGTGCCAGCAGCCCGGGACTAGCGGGAGTATACGAG.

In its sample, this clone was seen a few times. The CDR3 extends 3 residues past the end of the read, so its final part is completed from the germline J gene. The chain employs TRBV6-2 or TRBV6-3 and TRBJ2-2; weak D call: TRBD1 (7 bases). The V gene lost 4 bases and the J gene lost 7 bases, with 13 bases spanning the gap. Germline CDR1 is MNHEY and CDR2 is SVGEGT. There are 14 residues in the CDR3. The part of the CDR3 DNA that was read is TGTGCCAGCAGTTCGGCAGGGGGGCACGGGGAG. Translated: CASSSAGGHGE. The CDR3 in full is CASSSAGGHGELFF.

There are many counts of this clone. The read finishes 3 residues shy of the CDR3 end, and the germline J gene is used to complete it. The V and J genes are TRBV30 and TRBJ2-7, with 7 bases identical to TRBD1. The V gene end was trimmed by 3 bases and the J gene end by 6 bases; junction bases not matched to a gene: 2. The CDR3 extends over 11 amino acids. Germline CDR1 reads GTSNPN; CDR2 reads SVGIG (reference sequence). CDR3 DNA, as far as it was read: TGTGCCTGGAGCGACAGGGTCGAG. This translates into CAWSDRVE. The CDR3 in full is CAWSDRVEQYF.

This clone was detected many times. The sequenced fragment ends 3 residues before the CDR3 boundary, so the rest is inferred from the germline J gene. At the DNA level, this CDR3 is encoded by other sequences in the same sample as well. The chain couples TRBV7-2 to TRBJ1-6; unclear D gene. The germline V gene encodes CDR1 SGHTA and CDR2 FQGNSA. This CDR3 has 13 amino acids. V was trimmed by 5 bases and J by 6 bases, leaving 8 bases between them. CDR3 sequence reads: CASSRIGNSPLHF. CDR3 bases read: TGTGCCAGCAGCCGTATCGGTAATTCACCC.

CDR3 amino acids: CASSPPRDRGTGELFF. The sequenced part of the CDR3 DNA is TGTGCCAGCTCACCTCCGCGGGACAGGGGAACCGGGGAG. This chain joins TRBV18 and TRBJ2-2, with 10 bases matching TRBD1. The read halts 3 residues ahead of the CDR3 end, with the missing end drawn from the germline J gene. Germline V lookup: CDR1 KGHSH, CDR2 LQKENI. CDR3 size: 16 residues. V dropped 3 bases and J dropped 5; count of bases not matched to a gene: 6.

This clone was recorded at least ten times. The missing CDR3 end, 3 residues past where the read stops, is filled in from the germline J gene. This sample includes further DNA sequences coding for the same CDR3. The gene calls are TRBV6-2 or TRBV6-3 and TRBJ2-2; TRBD1 is a possible D gene (5 bases). V lost 5 bases, J lost 1 base, and 14 bases lay in between. The CDR3 has 16 residues. From germline, CDR1 is MNHEY and CDR2 SVGEGT. CDR3 DNA, as far as it was read: TGTGCCAGCAGTCGTGCGGACACCTTGAACACCGGGGAG. Translation gives CASSRADTLNTGE. In full, the CDR3 reads CASSRADTLNTGELFF.

In this sample, this clone turned up many times. With the read ending 3 residues before the CDR3 end, the germline J gene is used to fill in that end. The rearrangement links TRBV29-1 to TRBJ2-5, with 7 nucleotides matching TRBD2. Germline-derived CDR1 and CDR2 are SQVTM and ANQGSEA. The CDR3 extends over 13 amino acids. V was pared by 4 bases and J by 5 bases, with 7 bases of the junction left unmatched. The sequenced part of the CDR3 DNA is TGCAGCGTTGGAGCGGGAACTGGGGAGACC. Protein product: CSVGAGTGET. The whole CDR3 protein reads CSVGAGTGETQYF.

The sample holds many counts of this clone. The CDR3 is cut off 3 residues early in the read; its end comes from the germline J gene. V and J are TRBV30 and TRBJ2-1, with D perhaps TRBD1 (6 bases). V lost 0 bases, J lost 8 bases, and 14 bases lay in between. This CDR3 is built from 14 residues. Germline V gives CDR1 GTSNPN, CDR2 SVGIG (reference sequence). This CDR3 is CAWSVSTAGDEQFF. The sequenced CDR3 bases are TGTGCCTGGAGTGTATCCACGGCAGGGGATGAG.

This clone is medium-sized (0.01 to 0.1%). The read terminates 3 residues before the CDR3 end, so the remaining end is supplied by the germline J gene. The chain is built from TRBV18 and TRBJ2-1, with D unclear. Germline V gene sequence: CDR1 KGHSH, CDR2 LQKENI. Trimming removed 2 bases at V and 0 bases at J, with 11 bases between. The CDR3 is made up of 16 amino acids. The CDR3 here is CASSPWAVSSYNEQFF. Partial CDR3 DNA: TGTGCCAGCTCACCATGGGCAGTGAGCTCCTACAATGAG.

Concerning this clone: The read ends 3 residues early relative to the CDR3; the germline J gene fills the gap. The chain recombines TRBV19 with TRBJ2-7; the D is unclear. The germline V and J ends were trimmed by 5 bases and 3 bases, with 8 bases remaining between them. The germline V gene encodes CDR1 LNHDA and CDR2 SQIVND (reference sequence). CDR3 length: 12 amino acids. Here the CDR3 reads CASSENSYEQYF. The sequenced CDR3 bases are TGTGCCAGTAGTGAAAACAGCTACGAG.

Turning to this clone: Read coverage stops 3 residues before the CDR3 terminus; the germline J gene supplies the remainder. J is TRBJ1-1 and V is TRBV7-6; tentatively, D is TRBD1 (6 bases). Per the germline V gene, CDR1 is SGHVS and CDR2 is FNYEAQ. The CDR3 has 13 residues. V lost 0 bases and J lost 5, with 7 bases in between. CDR3 sequence: CASSLARGTEAFF. CDR3 DNA (partial): TGTGCCAGCAGCTTAGCGAGGGGGACTGAA.

The sample holds many counts of this clone. The read ends 3 residues shy of where the CDR3 ends; the end is completed using the germline J gene. The rearrangement links TRBV5-1 to TRBJ2-1, with D maybe TRBD2 (6 bases). V lost 4 bases, J lost 4 bases, and 18 bases lay in between. From germline, CDR1 is SGHRS and CDR2 YFSETQ. The CDR3 spans 16 residues. The covered CDR3 bases are TGCGCCAGCAGCACCCAGACTAGAAGGGATTACAATGAG. It is translated as CASSTQTRRDYNE. The entire CDR3 protein reads CASSTQTRRDYNEQFF.

There are many counts of this clone. Coverage ceases 3 residues before the CDR3 finishes, and the germline J gene fills in the end. V and J are TRBV5-1 and TRBJ2-7; 7 bases map to TRBD1. The V gene end was trimmed by 5 bases and the J gene end by 6 bases; junction bases not matched to a gene: 11. Per germline, CDR1 SGHRS and CDR2 YFSETQ. This CDR3 contains 14 residues. The CDR3 sequence: CASSLRGRKTEQYF. The CDR3 DNA, read in part, is TGCGCCAGCAGTTTAAGGGGGCGAAAGACCGAG.

On this clone: The read stops 3 residues short of the end of the CDR3; the missing end is completed from the germline J gene. The rearrangement links TRBV19 to TRBJ2-3, with 13 positions matching TRBD2. Trimming at V came to 6 bases and at J to 4 bases, leaving 4 bases not matched to a gene. The CDR3 spans 15 residues. CDR1 LNHDA and CDR2 SQIVND come from the germline V gene (reference sequence). CDR3 in amino acids: CASRPTSGRSDTQYF. The sequenced part of the CDR3 DNA is TGTGCCAGTAGGCCGACTAGCGGGAGGTCAGATACG.

The CDR3 bases that were read are TGTGCCAGCAGCGTCTTCTTGGGGGGATTGTACGAG. Protein sequence: CASSVFLGGLYE. The whole CDR3 is CASSVFLGGLYEQYF. The chain combines TRBV11-2 with TRBJ2-7; perhaps TRBD2 as D (6 bases). The sequence runs out 3 residues before the end of the CDR3; the remainder is reconstructed from the germline J gene. V was shortened by 5 bases and J by 4 bases, with 18 bases between the two germline ends. Germline lookup yields CDR1 SGHAT and CDR2 FQNNGV. CDR3 length: 15 residues.

With regard to this clone: The read terminates 3 residues before the CDR3 end, so the remaining end is supplied by the germline J gene. J is TRBJ2-7 and V is TRBV20-1; D is unclear. V was cut by 1 base and J by 0 bases, with 7 bases left in between. The CDR3 contains 13 residues. The germline CDR1 and CDR2 sequences are DFQATT and SNEGSKA (reference sequence). The CDR3: CSARARYSYEQYF. The covered CDR3 bases are TGCAGTGCTAGAGCCAGATACTCCTACGAG.

This clone turned up a few times. From the germline J gene comes the end of the CDR3, since the read stops 3 residues before it. V gene TRBV18 combines with J gene TRBJ1-5; D perhaps matches TRBD1 (6 bases). This CDR3 is 14 amino acids long. Trimming shortened V by 4 bases and J by 4 bases, and 11 bases separated the two germline ends. Germline V CDR1 and CDR2: KGHSH, LQKENI. The sequenced CDR3 bases are TGTGCCAGCTCACAGGGGGTGAGGAATCAGCCC. Translated, it gives CASSQGVRNQP. The entire CDR3 is CASSQGVRNQPQHF.

This clone was observed many times. The CDR3 end falls 3 residues outside the read, so it is completed with the germline J gene. V gene TRBV29-1 combines with J gene TRBJ2-2, with 10 bases aligning to TRBD1. J gave up 1 base and V 7 bases, and 3 bases lay outside the gene matches. The CDR3 is 14 amino acids. In germline, CDR1 is SQVTM, CDR2 ANQGSEA. The chain's CDR3 is CSARDRGNTGELFF. Partial CDR3 DNA: TGCAGCGCCCGGGACAGGGGGAACACCGGGGAG.

This clone showed up just a few times. The sequence runs out 3 residues before the end of the CDR3; the remainder is reconstructed from the germline J gene. The chain combines TRBV11-2 with TRBJ2-7, with TRBD2 as a possible D gene (6 bases). This CDR3 spans 13 amino acids. The germline CDR1 and CDR2 sequences are SGHAT and FQNNGV. Trimming left V 6 bases short and J 6 bases short, with 15 bases between. The CDR3 bases that were read are TGTGCCAGCAGAAGACTAGAAATCCGCGAG. The encoded protein is CASRRLEIRE. The whole CDR3 region reads CASRRLEIREQYF.

In its sample, this clone was seen many times. The read ends 3 residues before the CDR3 terminus; that terminus is restored from the germline J gene. The chain couples TRBV29-1 to TRBJ2-7; 12 bases align to TRBD2. J was trimmed by 1 base and V by 7 bases; bases with no gene match: 5. Germline lookup yields CDR1 SQVTM and CDR2 ANQGSEA. This CDR3 is 14 amino acids long. CDR3 residues: CSAGLAGRSYEQYF. The covered CDR3 bases are TGCAGCGCCGGACTAGCGGGGCGATCCTACGAG.

This clone was detected a few times. The read finishes 3 residues shy of the CDR3 end, and the germline J gene is used to complete it. This chain connects TRBV18 to TRBJ1-5; TRBD1 is a possible D gene (5 bases). Germline CDR1 KGHSH, CDR2 LQKENI. There are 14 residues in the CDR3. Trimming cost V 4 bases and J 5 bases, with 12 bases left between them. The CDR3 DNA, read in part, is TGTGCCAGCTCACTTGCAGGGAGGGATCAGCCC. Protein: CASSLAGRDQP. The full-length CDR3 reads as CASSLAGRDQPQHF.